Detailed here is one T cell receptor (beta chain). Its antigen remains unidentified. This sample includes further DNA sequences coding for the same CDR3. The entry originates in a study of shared clonotypes between healthy human individuals. On the study more broadly: Ranging from 18 to 49 in age, donors were a couple of women and a few men. Study-wide points: The generation probabilities recorded for non-shared clonotypes fell below those of clonotypes shared by all four donors.

The authors divided CD4+ cells into CD45RA+ naive and CD45RA-negative memory subsets. V lost 5 bases and J 4 bases, leaving 10 bases between the germline ends. The length of the CDR3 is 13 residues. Germline loops: CDR1 MNHEY, CDR2 SVGAGI. Splitting of each subset's genomic DNA was done evenly across several immunoSEQ plates. TCRdb keeps only in-frame clones here, not all; method: immunoSEQ multiplex PCR. Among some 2,000,000 clones, about 94% were seen once, and the ten largest hold less than 0.15%. The V call is TRBV6-5, the J call TRBJ2-3; TRBD1 is a possible D gene (5 bases). The receptor was isolated from a man between 18 and 35 years old in good health. Sequencing input: naive CD4+ T cells sorted from blood. Subset specified: CD45RA+ positively selected. The CDR3 spells CASSRQGADTQYF. Here the CDR3 DNA reads TGTGCCAGCAGTCGCCAGGGTGCAGATACGCAGTATTTT.